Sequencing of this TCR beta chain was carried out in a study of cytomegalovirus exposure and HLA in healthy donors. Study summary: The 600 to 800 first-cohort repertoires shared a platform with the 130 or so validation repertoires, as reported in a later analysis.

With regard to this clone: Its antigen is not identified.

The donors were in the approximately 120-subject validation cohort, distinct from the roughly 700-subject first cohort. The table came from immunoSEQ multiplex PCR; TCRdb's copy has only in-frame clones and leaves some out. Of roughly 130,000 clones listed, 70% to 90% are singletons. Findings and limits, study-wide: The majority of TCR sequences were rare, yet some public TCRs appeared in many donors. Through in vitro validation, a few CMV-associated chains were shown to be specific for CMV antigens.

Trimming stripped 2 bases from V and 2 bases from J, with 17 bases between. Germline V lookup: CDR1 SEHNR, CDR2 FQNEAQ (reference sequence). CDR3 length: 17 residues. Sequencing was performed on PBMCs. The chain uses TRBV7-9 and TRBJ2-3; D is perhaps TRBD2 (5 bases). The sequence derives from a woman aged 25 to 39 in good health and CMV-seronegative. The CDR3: CASSLTSPRGFTDTQYF. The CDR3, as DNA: TGTGCCAGCAGCTTAACATCCCCTCGGGGTTTCACAGATACGCAGTATTTT. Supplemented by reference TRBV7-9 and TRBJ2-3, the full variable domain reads DTGVSQNPRHKITKRGQNVTFRCDPISEHNRLYWYRQTLGQGPEFLTYFQNEAQLEKSRLLSDRFSAERPKGSFSTLEIQRTEQGDSAMYLCASSLTSPRGFTDTQYFGPGTRLTVL.